This T cell receptor (beta chain) was identified during a study of CD8 T cells in Susac syndrome. The germline CDR1 and CDR2 sequences are MNHEY and SVGAGI. The CDR3 has 15 amino acids. V lost 5 bases and J lost 5, with 18 bases in between. TCR beta sequences were obtained from blood CD8+ and CD4+ T cells. The study used healthy donors as controls matched for age and sex. It was with random hexamers that 0.5 to 1 ug RNA was reverse transcribed. The CDR3 of TCR beta was amplified by immunoSEQ multiplex PCR across 54 Vbeta and 13 Jbeta. One entry per CDR3 protein results from TCRdb running MiXCR on the immunoSEQ multiplex PCR reads. Of 95,000 to 150,000 distinct CDR3 sequences in the sample, about 94% are singletons; the top ten hold 0.085% to 0.09%.

This sequence was found in a human donor in good health. Sequencing was carried out using CD4+ T cells from PBMCs. This chain joins TRBV6-5 and TRBJ2-5; perhaps TRBD2 as D (6 bases). CDR3 protein: CASSPGLPREETQYF. For the CDR3, the DNA is TGTGCCAGCAGTCCTGGACTACCTCGCGAGGAGACCCAGTACTTC.